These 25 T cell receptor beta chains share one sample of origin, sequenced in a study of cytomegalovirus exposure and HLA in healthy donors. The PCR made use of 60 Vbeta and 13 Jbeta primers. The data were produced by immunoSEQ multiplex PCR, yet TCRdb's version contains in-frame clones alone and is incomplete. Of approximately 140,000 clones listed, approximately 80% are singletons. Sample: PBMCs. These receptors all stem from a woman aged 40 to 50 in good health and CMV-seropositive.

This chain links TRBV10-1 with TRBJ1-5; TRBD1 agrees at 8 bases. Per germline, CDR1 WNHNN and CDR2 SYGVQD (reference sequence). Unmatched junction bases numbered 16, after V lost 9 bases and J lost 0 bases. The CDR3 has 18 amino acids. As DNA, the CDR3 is TGCGCCAGTATTTACTTACAGGGGGGCCCGCATAGCAATCAGCCCCAGCATTTT. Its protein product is CASIYLQGGPHSNQPQHF.

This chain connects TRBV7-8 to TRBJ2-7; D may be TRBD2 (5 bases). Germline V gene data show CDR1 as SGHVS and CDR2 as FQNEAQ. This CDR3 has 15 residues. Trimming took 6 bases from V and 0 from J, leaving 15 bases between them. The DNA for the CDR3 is TGTGCCAGCAGTCAATCGACTGGGAGCTCCTACGAGCAGTACTTC. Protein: CASSQSTGSSYEQYF.

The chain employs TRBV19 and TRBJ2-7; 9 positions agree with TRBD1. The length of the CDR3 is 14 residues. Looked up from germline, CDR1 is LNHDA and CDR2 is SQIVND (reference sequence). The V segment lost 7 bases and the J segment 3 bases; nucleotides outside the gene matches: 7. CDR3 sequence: CASKPGQGLYEQYF. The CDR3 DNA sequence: TGTGCCAGTAAGCCGGGACAGGGCCTCTACGAGCAGTACTTC.

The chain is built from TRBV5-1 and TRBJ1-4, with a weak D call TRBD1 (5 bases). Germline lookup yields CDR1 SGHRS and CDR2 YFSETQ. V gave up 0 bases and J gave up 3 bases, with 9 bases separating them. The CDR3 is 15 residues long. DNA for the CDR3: TGCGCCAGCAGCTTGGCCAGGGTTGCTAATGAAAAACTGTTTTTT. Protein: CASSLARVANEKLFF.

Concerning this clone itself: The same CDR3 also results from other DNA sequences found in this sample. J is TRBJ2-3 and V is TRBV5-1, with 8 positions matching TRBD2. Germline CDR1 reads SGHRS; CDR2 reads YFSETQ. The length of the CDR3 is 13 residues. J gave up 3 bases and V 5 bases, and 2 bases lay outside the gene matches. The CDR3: CASSLAGTDTQYF. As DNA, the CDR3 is TGCGCCAGCAGTTTAGCGGGGACAGATACGCAGTATTTT.

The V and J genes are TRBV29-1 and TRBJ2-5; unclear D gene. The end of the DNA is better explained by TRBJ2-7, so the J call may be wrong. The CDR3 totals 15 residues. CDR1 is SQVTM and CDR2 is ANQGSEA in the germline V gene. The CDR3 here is CSVEGESNTDYEQYF. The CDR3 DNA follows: TGCAGCGTTGAGGGTGAGTCGAATACCGACTACGAGCAGTACTTC.

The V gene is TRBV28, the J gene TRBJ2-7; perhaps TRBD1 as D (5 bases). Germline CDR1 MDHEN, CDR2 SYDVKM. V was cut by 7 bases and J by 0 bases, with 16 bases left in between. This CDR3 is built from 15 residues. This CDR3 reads CASNRQGPFSYEQYF. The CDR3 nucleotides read TGTGCCAGCAATCGGCAGGGTCCTTTCTCCTACGAGCAGTACTTC. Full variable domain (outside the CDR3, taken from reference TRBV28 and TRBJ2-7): DVKVTQSSRYLVKRTGEKVFLECVQDMDHENMFWYRQDPGLGLRLIYFSYDVKMKEKGDIPEGYSVSREKKERFSLILESASTNQTSMYLCASNRQGPFSYEQYFGPGTRLTVT.

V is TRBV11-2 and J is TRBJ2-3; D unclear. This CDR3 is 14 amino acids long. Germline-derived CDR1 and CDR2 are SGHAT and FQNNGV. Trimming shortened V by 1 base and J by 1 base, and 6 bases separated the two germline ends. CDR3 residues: CASSLGRGTDTQYF. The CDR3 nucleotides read TGTGCCAGCAGCTTAGGGAGAGGCACAGATACGCAGTATTTT.

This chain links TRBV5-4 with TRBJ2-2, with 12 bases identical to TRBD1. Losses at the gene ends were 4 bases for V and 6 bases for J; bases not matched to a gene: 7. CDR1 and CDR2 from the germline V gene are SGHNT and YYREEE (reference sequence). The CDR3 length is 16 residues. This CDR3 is CASSHSGQGAPGELFF. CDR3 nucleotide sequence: TGTGCCAGCAGCCATTCGGGACAGGGGGCGCCCGGGGAGCTGTTTTTT. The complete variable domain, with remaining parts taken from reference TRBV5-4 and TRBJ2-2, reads ETGVTQSPTHLIKTRGQQVTLRCSSQSGHNTVSWYQQALGQGPQFIFQYYREEENGRGNFPPRFSGLQFPNYSSELNVNALELDDSALYLCASSHSGQGAPGELFFGEGSRLTVL.

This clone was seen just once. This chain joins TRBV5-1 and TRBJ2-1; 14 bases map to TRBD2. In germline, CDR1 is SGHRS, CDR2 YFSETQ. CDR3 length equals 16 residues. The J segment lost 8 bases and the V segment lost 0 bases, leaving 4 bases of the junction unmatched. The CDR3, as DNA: TGCGCCAGCAGCTTGGCGACTAGCGGGAGGGCTTATGAGCAGTTCTTC. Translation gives CASSLATSGRAYEQFF.

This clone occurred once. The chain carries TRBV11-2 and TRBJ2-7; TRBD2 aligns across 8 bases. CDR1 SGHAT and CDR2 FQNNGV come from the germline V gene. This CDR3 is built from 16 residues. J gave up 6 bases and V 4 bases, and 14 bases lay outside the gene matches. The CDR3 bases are TGTGCCAGCAGCTACACCGGGACTAGGATGTCGCTCGAGCAGTACTTC. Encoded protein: CASSYTGTRMSLEQYF. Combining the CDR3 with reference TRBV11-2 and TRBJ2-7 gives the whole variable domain EAGVAQSPRYKIIEKRQSVAFWCNPISGHATLYWYQQILGQGPKLLIQFQNNGVVDDSQLPKDRFSAERLKGVDSTLKIQPAKLEDSAVYLCASSYTGTRMSLEQYFGPGTRLTVT.

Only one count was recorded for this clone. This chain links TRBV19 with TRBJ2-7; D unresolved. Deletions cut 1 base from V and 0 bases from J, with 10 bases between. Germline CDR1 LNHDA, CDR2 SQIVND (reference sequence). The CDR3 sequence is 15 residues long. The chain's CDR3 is CASSIVGGSSYEQYF. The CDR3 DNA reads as TGTGCCAGTAGTATAGTCGGCGGCAGCTCCTACGAGCAGTACTTC.

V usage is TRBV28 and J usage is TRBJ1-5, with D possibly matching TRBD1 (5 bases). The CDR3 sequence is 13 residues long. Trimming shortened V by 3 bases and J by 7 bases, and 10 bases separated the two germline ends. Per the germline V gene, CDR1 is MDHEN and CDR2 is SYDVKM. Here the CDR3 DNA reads TGTGCCAGCAGTTTCGTCAGGGCACAGCCCCAGCATTTT. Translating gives CASSFVRAQPQHF.

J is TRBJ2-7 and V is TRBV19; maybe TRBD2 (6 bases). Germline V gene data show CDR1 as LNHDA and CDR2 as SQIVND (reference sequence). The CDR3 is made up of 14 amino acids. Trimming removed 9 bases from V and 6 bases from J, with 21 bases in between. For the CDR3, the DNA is TGTGCCAGCACGGGTAGGGACTTCCCACGCGAGCAGTACTTC. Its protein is CASTGRDFPREQYF.

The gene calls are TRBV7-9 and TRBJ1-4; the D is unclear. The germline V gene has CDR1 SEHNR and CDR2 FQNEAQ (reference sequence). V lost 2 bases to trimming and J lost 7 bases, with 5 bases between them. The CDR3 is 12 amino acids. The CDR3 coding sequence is TGTGCCAGCAGCTTATCTTCTGAAAAACTGTTTTTT. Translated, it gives CASSLSSEKLFF.

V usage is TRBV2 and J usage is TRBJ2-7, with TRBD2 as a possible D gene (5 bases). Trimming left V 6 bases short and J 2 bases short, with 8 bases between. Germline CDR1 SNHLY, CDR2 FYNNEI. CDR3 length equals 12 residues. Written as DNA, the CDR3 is TGTGCCAGCAGGACTAACACCTACGAGCAGTACTTC. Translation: CASRTNTYEQYF. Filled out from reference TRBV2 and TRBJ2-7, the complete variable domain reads EPEVTQTPSHQVTQMGQEVILRCVPISNHLYFYWYRQILGQKVEFLVSFYNNEISEKSEIFDDQFSVERPDGSNFTLKIRSTKLEDSAMYFCASRTNTYEQYFGPGTRLTVT.

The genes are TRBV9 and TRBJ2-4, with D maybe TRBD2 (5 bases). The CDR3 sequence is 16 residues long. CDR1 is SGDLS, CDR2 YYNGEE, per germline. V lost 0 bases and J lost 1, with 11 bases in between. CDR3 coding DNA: TGTGCCAGCAGCGTAGATGGGAGTTCGGCCAAAAACATTCAGTACTTC. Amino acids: CASSVDGSSAKNIQYF.

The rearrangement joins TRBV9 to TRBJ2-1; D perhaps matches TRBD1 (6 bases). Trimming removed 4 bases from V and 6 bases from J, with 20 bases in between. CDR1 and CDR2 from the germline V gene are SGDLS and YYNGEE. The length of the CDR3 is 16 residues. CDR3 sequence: CASSPRGAGDPNEQFF. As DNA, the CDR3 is TGTGCCAGCAGCCCCCGAGGTGCAGGGGACCCCAATGAGCAGTTCTTC.

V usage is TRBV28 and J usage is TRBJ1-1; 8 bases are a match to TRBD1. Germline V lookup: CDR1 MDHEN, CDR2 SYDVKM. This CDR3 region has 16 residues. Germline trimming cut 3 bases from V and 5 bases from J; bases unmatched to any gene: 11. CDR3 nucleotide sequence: TGTGCCAGCAGTTTTAGGGGCAGGGGGCCGCGAACTGAAGCTTTCTTT. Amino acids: CASSFRGRGPRTEAFF.

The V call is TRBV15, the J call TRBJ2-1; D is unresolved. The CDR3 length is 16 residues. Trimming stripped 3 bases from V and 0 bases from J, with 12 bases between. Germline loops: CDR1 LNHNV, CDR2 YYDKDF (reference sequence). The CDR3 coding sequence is TGTGCCACCAGCAGGGATCGAAGGAGCTCCTACAATGAGCAGTTCTTC. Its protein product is CATSRDRRSSYNEQFF. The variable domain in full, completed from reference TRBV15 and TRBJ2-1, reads DAMVIQNPRYQVTQFGKPVTLSCSQTLNHNVMYWYQQKSSQAPKLLFHYYDKDFNNEADTPDNFQSRRPNTSFCFLDIRSPGLGDTAMYLCATSRDRRSSYNEQFFGPGTRLTVL.

The CDR3 protein is CASPGRTSGSTGELFF. In nucleotides, the CDR3 is TGTGCCAGCCCGGGCCGGACTAGCGGGAGTACCGGGGAGCTGTTTTTT. The rearrangement uses TRBV21-1 and TRBJ2-2; TRBD2 was called by the table and not checked on the DNA. TRBV21-1 is flagged as a pseudogene. This CDR3 region has 16 residues.

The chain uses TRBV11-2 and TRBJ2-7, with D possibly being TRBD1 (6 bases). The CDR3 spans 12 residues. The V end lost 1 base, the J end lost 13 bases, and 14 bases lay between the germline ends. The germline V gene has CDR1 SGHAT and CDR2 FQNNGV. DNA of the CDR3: TGTGCCAGCAGCTTAGCCTTGGACAGCATCTACTTC. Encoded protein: CASSLALDSIYF.

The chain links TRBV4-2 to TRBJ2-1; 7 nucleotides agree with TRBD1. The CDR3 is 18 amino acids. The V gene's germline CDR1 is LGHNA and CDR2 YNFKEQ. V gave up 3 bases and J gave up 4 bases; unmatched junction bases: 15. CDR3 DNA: TGTGCCAGCAGCCACCCGAGGGGGACGGGGACAGCTTACAATGAGCAGTTCTTC. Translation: CASSHPRGTGTAYNEQFF.

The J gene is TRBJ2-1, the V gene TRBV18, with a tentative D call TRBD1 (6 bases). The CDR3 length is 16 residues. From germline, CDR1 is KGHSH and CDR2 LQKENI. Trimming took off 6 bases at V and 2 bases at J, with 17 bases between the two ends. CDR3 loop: CASSSSAGAAYNEQFF. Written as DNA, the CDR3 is TGTGCCAGCTCGTCCTCTGCAGGGGCCGCCTACAATGAGCAGTTCTTC.

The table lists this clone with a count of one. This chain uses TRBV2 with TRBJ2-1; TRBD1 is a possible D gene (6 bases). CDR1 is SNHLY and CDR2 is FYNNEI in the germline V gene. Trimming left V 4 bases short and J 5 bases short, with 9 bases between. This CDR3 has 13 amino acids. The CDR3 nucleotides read TGTGCCAGCAGTGGACAGGCCAACAATGAGCAGTTCTTC. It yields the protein CASSGQANNEQFF. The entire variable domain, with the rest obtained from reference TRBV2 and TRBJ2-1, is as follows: EPEVTQTPSHQVTQMGQEVILRCVPISNHLYFYWYRQILGQKVEFLVSFYNNEISEKSEIFDDQFSVERPDGSNFTLKIRSTKLEDSAMYFCASSGQANNEQFFGPGTRLTVL.